This passage covers 21 T cell receptor beta chains from one sample sequenced in a study of T-cell reconstitution after alpha-beta-depleted transplantation in children (dated by TCRdb to between 2015 and 2016). This sample's treatment or condition label indicates: allogeneic hematopoietic cell transplantation with graft depleted of TCRalphabeta T cells and CD19 B cells. To prepare the library, PCR was applied. For sequencing, an Illumina HiSeq 2500 was employed. Molecular barcoding was employed in the preparation of TCR libraries, with unique molecular identifiers being used to normalize TCRbeta repertoire quantification. The raw public reads went through TCRdb reprocessing: fastp at Q25, MiXCR clone calling, in-frame beta chains kept. Every CDR3 protein is listed once, alongside the most common genes and DNA of its rows. For this sample there are around 450,000 distinct CDR3 sequences; more than 9% appear just once. The ten biggest clones cover around 2% of the sample.

Sequences were derived from PBMCs, sampled before TCRalphabeta/CD19-depleted stem cell transplant. These TCRs come from a child aged 2 to 9 with inherited bone marrow failure, due to receive a stem cell transplant.

This clonotype was picked up many times. The V gene is TRBV29-1, the J gene TRBJ1-5; 9 nucleotides agree with TRBD1. In germline, CDR1 is SQVTM, CDR2 ANQGSEA. CDR3 size: 14 residues. V lost 6 bases, J lost 3 bases, and 6 bases stayed unmatched. The CDR3 protein is CSVATGGDNQPQHF. The CDR3 DNA sequence: TGCAGCGTCGCCACAGGGGGCGACAATCAGCCCCAGCATTTT.

The CDR3 nucleotides are TGTGCCAGCAGCCCCCGTAGTAGGACAGATGCCCAAGAGACCCAGTACTTC. This translates into CASSPRSRTDAQETQYF. The chain is built from TRBV12-3 or TRBV12-4 and TRBJ2-5, with D perhaps TRBD1 (6 bases). The CDR3 has 17 residues. V gave up 6 bases and J gave up 1 base, with 21 bases separating them.

This clonotype was seen repeatedly, ten times or more. The chain recombines TRBV14 with TRBJ1-4; no clear D. CDR3 length: 13 amino acids. Trimming took 1 base from V and 7 from J, leaving 7 bases between them. Germline V lookup: CDR1 SGHDN, CDR2 FVKESK. The CDR3 region has the DNA TGTGCCAGCAGCCAAGGCCTATTTGAAAAACTGTTTTTT. Encoded protein: CASSQGLFEKLFF.

This clonotype came up a few times. This rearrangement joins TRBV6-2 or TRBV6-3 to TRBJ1-2; D gene unclear. The CDR3 has 15 residues. Germline V lookup: CDR1 MNHEY, CDR2 SVGEGT. Trimming removed 5 bases at V and 5 bases at J, with 18 bases between. The CDR3 DNA reads TGTGCCAGCAGTGAGTTCGACTACCCTAGGTATGGCTACACCTTC. It specifies CASSEFDYPRYGYTF.

This clonotype was detected ten times or more. The genes are TRBV19 and TRBJ1-6, with 10 bases that match TRBD1. The V segment lost 4 bases and the J segment 7 bases; nucleotides outside the gene matches: 4. Germline CDR1 and CDR2: LNHDA and SQIVND (reference sequence). The CDR3 consists of 15 residues. The CDR3 loop reads CASSSPGQGNSPLHF. In DNA form, the CDR3 reads TGTGCCAGTAGTAGTCCGGGACAGGGGAATTCACCCCTCCACTTT.

With regard to this clonotype: Being one base from a much bigger clone, this may be a read error. This chain links TRBV28 with TRBJ2-7; D is unclear. V was pared by 4 bases and J by 6 bases, with 13 bases between. Germline assignment: CDR1 MDHEN and CDR2 SYDVKM. This CDR3 has 13 residues. CDR3 DNA: TGTGCCAGCAGTTCCGGGCGATACTGCGAGCAGTACTTC. It specifies CASSSGRYCEQYF.

This rearrangement joins TRBV5-1 to TRBJ2-7; tentatively, D is TRBD2 (8 bases). V was cut by 4 bases and J by 7 bases, with 30 bases left in between. The germline V gene has CDR1 SGHRS and CDR2 YFSETQ. The CDR3 has 18 residues. CDR3 nucleotide sequence: TGCGCCAGCAGCCTTGATTTGAGACAGGGTCTCTTAGCGGGGGAGCAGTACTTC. Translated, it gives CASSLDLRQGLLAGEQYF.

This clonotype was detected many times. The chain carries TRBV30 and TRBJ2-7, with unresolved D. The CDR3 extends over 13 amino acids. CDR1 is GTSNPN, CDR2 SVGIG, per germline (reference sequence). V lost 2 bases to trimming and J lost 0 bases, with 8 bases between them. The CDR3 region has the DNA TGTGCCTGGAGTCCAGCGAACTCCTACGAGCAGTACTTC. Translation: CAWSPANSYEQYF. Full variable domain (outside the CDR3, taken from reference TRBV30 and TRBJ2-7): SQTIHQWPATLVQPVGSPLSLECTVEGTSNPNLYWYRQAAGRGLQLLFYSVGIGQISSEVPQNLSASRPQDRQFILSSKKLLLSDSGFYLCAWSPANSYEQYFGPGTRLTVT.

The genes are TRBV24-1 and TRBJ2-7; 7 nucleotides match TRBD2. The CDR3 runs to 15 residues. The V segment lost 2 bases and the J segment 5 bases; nucleotides outside the gene matches: 8. CDR1 is KGHDR and CDR2 is SFDVKD in the germline V gene. CDR3 loop: CATSDSGLADDEQYF. The CDR3 nucleotides read TGTGCCACCAGTGATTCGGGCCTAGCGGATGACGAGCAGTACTTC.

This clonotype was counted many times. The rearrangement joins TRBV6-2 or TRBV6-3 to TRBJ2-5; no clear D. Germline assignment: CDR1 MNHEY and CDR2 SVGEGT. This CDR3 comprises 16 residues. V lost 0 bases to trimming and J lost 3 bases, with 14 bases between them. CDR3 protein: CASSYSILQAEETQYF. The DNA of the CDR3 is TGTGCCAGCAGTTACTCAATCCTGCAGGCCGAAGAGACCCAGTACTTC.

This clonotype was found many times. The rearrangement uses TRBV6-1 and TRBJ2-7; tentatively, D is TRBD1 (6 bases). V dropped 4 bases and J dropped 0 bases, with 10 bases sitting between them. This CDR3 is built from 14 residues. CDR1 and CDR2 from the germline V gene are MNHNS and SASEGT. CDR3 region: CASSGGHSSYEQYF. CDR3 DNA: TGTGCCAGCAGTGGGGGACACAGCTCCTACGAGCAGTACTTC.

This clonotype has ten or more counts. The J gene is TRBJ2-3, the V gene TRBV5-5; 7 bases are shared with TRBD2. Unmatched junction bases numbered 9, after V lost 2 bases and J lost 3 bases. Germline CDR1 SGHKS, CDR2 YYEKEE (reference sequence). The CDR3 extends over 16 amino acids. Here the CDR3 reads CASSFFIGRQTDTQYF. CDR3 bases: TGTGCCAGCAGCTTTTTTATCGGGAGGCAGACAGATACGCAGTATTTT. Combining the CDR3 with reference TRBV5-5 and TRBJ2-3 gives the whole variable domain DAGVTQSPTHLIKTRGQQVTLRCSPISGHKSVSWYQQVLGQGPQFIFQYYEKEERGRGNFPDRFSARQFPNYSSELNVNALLLGDSALYLCASSFFIGRQTDTQYFGPGTRLTVL.

This clonotype was detected ten times or more. DNA for the CDR3: TGTGCCAGCAGCCTGGGGTGGGGCACAGATACGCAGTATTTT. It codes for CASSLGWGTDTQYF. V usage is TRBV7-8 and J usage is TRBJ2-3; D remains unclear. Looked up from germline, CDR1 is SGHVS and CDR2 is FQNEAQ. The ends were cut back, 5 bases at V and 1 base at J, with 10 bases in the middle. The CDR3 is made up of 14 amino acids.

Only a few counts were recorded for this clonotype. V is TRBV6-2 or TRBV6-3 and J is TRBJ2-1; D is perhaps TRBD2 (6 bases). CDR1 is MNHEY, CDR2 SVGEGT, per germline. The CDR3 totals 11 residues. V shed 8 bases and J shed 7 bases, with 9 bases lying between them. CDR3 nucleotide sequence: TGTGCCAGCGCAAGCGGGAATGAGCAGTTCTTC. As protein: CASASGNEQFF.

The chain couples TRBV20-1 to TRBJ2-5; D is unclear. The V gene lost 2 bases and the J gene lost 5 bases, with 15 bases spanning the gap. This CDR3 region has 14 residues. Germline V gene sequence: CDR1 DFQATT, CDR2 SNEGSKA (reference sequence). The CDR3: CSARLPAEMETQYF. The CDR3 region has the DNA TGCAGTGCTAGACTTCCGGCGGAGATGGAGACCCAGTACTTC.

The J gene is TRBJ2-3, the V gene TRBV12-3 or TRBV12-4; D not resolved. Trimming shortened V by 2 bases and J by 5 bases, and 8 bases separated the two germline ends. This CDR3 spans 13 amino acids. This chain's CDR3 is CASSLNNVDTQYF. The CDR3 DNA reads as TGTGCCAGCAGTTTAAATAACGTAGATACGCAGTATTTT.

This clonotype was recorded at least ten times. This rearrangement joins TRBV19 to TRBJ1-1; D unclear. The CDR3 totals 14 residues. The V end lost 6 bases, the J end lost 0 bases, and 11 bases lay between the germline ends. CDR1 is LNHDA and CDR2 is SQIVND in the germline V gene (reference sequence). The CDR3 coding sequence is TGTGCCAGTAGCGAGCGGGAACTGAACACTGAAGCTTTCTTT. Translating gives CASSERELNTEAFF.

This clonotype was observed a single time. V and J are TRBV28 and TRBJ2-7; either TRBD1 or TRBD2 may supply D (5 bases each). CDR1 is MDHEN, CDR2 SYDVKM, per germline. Trimming left V 7 bases short and J 4 bases short, with 14 bases between. CDR3 length: 13 amino acids. CDR3 nucleotide sequence: TGTGCCAGCATTCCCGGGGCTAAATACGAGCAGTACTTC. Translated, it gives CASIPGAKYEQYF.

This clonotype was counted at least ten times. V usage is TRBV6-1 and J usage is TRBJ2-3; 9 bases fit TRBD2. This CDR3 spans 15 amino acids. Per the germline V gene, CDR1 is MNHNS and CDR2 is SASEGT. The J segment lost 4 bases and the V segment lost 4 bases, leaving 6 bases of the junction unmatched. Here the CDR3 DNA reads TGTGCCAGCAGTGCCGGGACTAGCTCATCAGATACGCAGTATTTT. Encoded protein: CASSAGTSSSDTQYF.

The chain links TRBV20-1 to TRBJ2-7, with TRBD2 matching 14 bases. This CDR3 region has 12 residues. V lost 8 bases and J lost 7; bases outside the gene matches: 4. Germline V gives CDR1 DFQATT, CDR2 SNEGSKA (reference sequence). CDR3 bases: TGCAGTACGGGACTAGCGGGAGTTGAGCAGTACTTC. Protein: CSTGLAGVEQYF.

This clonotype was found many times. The chain employs TRBV12-3 or TRBV12-4 and TRBJ1-1, with 7 bases matching TRBD1. The trim removed 1 base at V and 5 bases at J, leaving 4 bases unmatched. This CDR3 region has 14 residues. This CDR3 is CASSLGGQWTEAFF. The CDR3 nucleotides read TGTGCCAGCAGTTTAGGGGGACAGTGGACTGAAGCTTTCTTT.